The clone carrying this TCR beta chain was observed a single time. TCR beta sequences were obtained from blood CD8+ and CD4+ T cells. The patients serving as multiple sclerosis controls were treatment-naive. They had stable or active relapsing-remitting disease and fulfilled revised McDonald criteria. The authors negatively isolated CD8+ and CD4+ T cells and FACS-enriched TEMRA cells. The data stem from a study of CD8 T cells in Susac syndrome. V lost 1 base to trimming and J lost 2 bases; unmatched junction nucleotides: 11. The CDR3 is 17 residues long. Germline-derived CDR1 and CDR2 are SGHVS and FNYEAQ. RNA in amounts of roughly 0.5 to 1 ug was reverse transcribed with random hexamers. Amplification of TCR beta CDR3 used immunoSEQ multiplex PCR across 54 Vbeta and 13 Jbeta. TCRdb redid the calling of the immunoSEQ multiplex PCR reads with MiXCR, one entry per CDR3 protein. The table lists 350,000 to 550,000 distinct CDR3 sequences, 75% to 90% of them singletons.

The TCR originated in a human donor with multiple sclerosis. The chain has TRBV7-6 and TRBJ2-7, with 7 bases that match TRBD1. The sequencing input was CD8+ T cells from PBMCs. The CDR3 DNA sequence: TGTGCCAGCAGCTTAGAGGGTGGGGGACAGCCACCCTACGAGCAGTACTTC. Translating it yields CASSLEGGGQPPYEQYF.